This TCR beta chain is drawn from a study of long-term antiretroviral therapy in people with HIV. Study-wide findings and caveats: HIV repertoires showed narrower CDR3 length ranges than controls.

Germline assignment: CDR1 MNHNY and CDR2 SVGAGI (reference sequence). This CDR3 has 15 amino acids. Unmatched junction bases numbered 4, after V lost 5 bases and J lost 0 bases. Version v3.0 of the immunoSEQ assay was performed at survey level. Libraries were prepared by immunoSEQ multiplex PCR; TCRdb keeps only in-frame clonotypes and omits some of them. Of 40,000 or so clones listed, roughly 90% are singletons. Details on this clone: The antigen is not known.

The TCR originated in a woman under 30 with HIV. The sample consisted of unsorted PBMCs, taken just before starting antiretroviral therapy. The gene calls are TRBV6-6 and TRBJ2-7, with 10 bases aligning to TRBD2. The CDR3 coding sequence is TGTGCCAGCAGTCCAAAGCGGGAGGGCTCCTACGAGCAGTACTTC. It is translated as CASSPKREGSYEQYF.